This TCR beta chain was identified in a study of blood T cell repertoires in COVID-19. Whole-study context: Acute-phase and convalescent COVID-19 samples originated in the United States, Italy and Spain. Sources were T cells, B-cell-depleted T cells, or PBMCs; the material itself was cDNA or gDNA.

J gave up 3 bases and V 5 bases, and 5 bases lay outside the gene matches. This CDR3 is 14 amino acids long. Germline loops: CDR1 GTSNPN, CDR2 SVGIG (reference sequence). In the study's own analysis: Amplification with reference gene primers provided the estimates of nucleated cell counts. Sequencing used immunoSEQ multiplex PCR; TCRdb keeps in-frame clones, though not all of them. Clone size and V and J calls were adopted from that table, with D and trimming inferred from the DNA. Among some 220,000 clones listed, 80% to 85% were seen once. The sample taken for sequencing was peripheral blood. J is TRBJ2-1 and V is TRBV30; 9 nucleotides agree with TRBD2. The receptor was isolated from an older woman who had recovered from COVID-19. The CDR3 sequence: CAWAGTSFYNEQFF. CDR3 nucleotides: TGTGCCTGGGCAGGGACTAGCTTCTACAATGAGCAGTTCTTC.